This T cell receptor beta chain stems from a study of T cell responses to AZD1222 COVID-19 vaccine. Sequencing used immunoSEQ multiplex PCR; TCRdb keeps in-frame clones, though not all of them. The sample holds about 130,000 clones, around 94% seen once. To note about this clone: The identical CDR3 is also encoded by other nucleotide sequences in the sample.

Germline CDR1 and CDR2: KGHSH and LQKENI. The V and J ends lost 3 bases and 5 bases respectively, with 7 bases between them. The CDR3 has 13 amino acids. This sample comprised peripheral blood, obtained on day 0 of AZD1222 vaccination. The chain carries TRBV18 and TRBJ1-4; no definite D call. This TCR was recovered from an adult in good health. CDR3 coding DNA: TGTGCCAGCTCACCGGGAAGGAATGAAAAACTGTTTTTT. Encoded protein: CASSPGRNEKLFF.